A single sample gave rise to the 28 T cell receptor beta chains below, sequenced in a study of T-cell reconstitution after alpha-beta-depleted transplantation in children. Unique molecular identifiers were incorporated into the prepared TCRbeta library. TCRdb re-analysed the PCR reads in MiXCR, keeping a single row per CDR3 protein. This table holds some 840,000 distinct CDR3 sequences, around 15% found once. Source: PBMCs, mostly from graft donor cells, taken 360 days after TCRalphabeta/CD19-depleted stem cell transplant. All receptors derive from a male patient under 18 who had a stem cell transplant for acute lymphoblastic leukemia, so the T cells may come from the graft donor.

This clonotype was seen a few times. The chain combines TRBV27 with TRBJ2-7, with D unclear. Germline V lookup: CDR1 MNHEY, CDR2 SMNVEV (reference sequence). The CDR3 extends over 13 amino acids. V was cut by 4 bases and J by 3 bases, with 10 bases left in between. CDR3 region: CASSWLGNYEQYF. Written as DNA, the CDR3 is TGTGCCAGCAGTTGGTTGGGGAACTACGAGCAGTACTTC.

J is TRBJ1-2 and V is TRBV28, with D possibly being TRBD1 (5 bases). Germline V gives CDR1 MDHEN, CDR2 SYDVKM. The ends were cut back, 10 bases at V and 6 bases at J, with 24 bases in the middle. CDR3 length: 15 amino acids. CDR3 in amino acids: CAIKLPVGASHGYTF. As DNA, the CDR3 is TGTGCCATCAAGCTTCCCGTTGGGGCCTCGCATGGCTACACCTTC.

This clonotype was seen many times. The chain carries TRBV20-1 and TRBJ2-3; 9 bases are shared with TRBD2. After removal of 4 bases from V and 4 bases from J, the junction contained 12 bases not matched to a gene. In germline, CDR1 is DFQATT, CDR2 SNEGSKA (reference sequence). The CDR3 is 16 residues long. The CDR3 loop reads CSATSRREGGADTQYF. CDR3 DNA: TGCAGTGCTACCTCCCGGCGGGAGGGAGGGGCAGATACGCAGTATTTT.

This clonotype occurred a few times. The chain links TRBV5-1 to TRBJ2-3; D not certain. Germline V gene sequence: CDR1 SGHRS, CDR2 YFSETQ. CDR3 size: 16 residues. Trimming took 0 bases from V and 1 from J, leaving 12 bases between them. CDR3 amino acids: CASSLGAAPGTDTQYF. CDR3 nucleotides: TGCGCCAGCAGCTTGGGGGCGGCGCCCGGCACAGATACGCAGTATTTT.

This clonotype has just a few counts. The chain links TRBV5-1 to TRBJ2-5; TRBD2 aligns across 8 bases. The germline V gene has CDR1 SGHRS and CDR2 YFSETQ. This CDR3 comprises 15 residues. Trimming at V came to 4 bases and at J to 5 bases, leaving 10 bases not matched to a gene. CDR3 residues: CASSPRAGELETQYF. The DNA of the CDR3 is TGCGCCAGCAGCCCAAGAGCGGGAGAATTGGAGACCCAGTACTTC.

This clonotype was detected only a few times. The chain is built from TRBV4-2 and TRBJ2-1; D unresolved. Germline CDR1 reads LGHNA; CDR2 reads YNFKEQ. Trimming shortened V by 0 bases and J by 2 bases, and 2 bases separated the two germline ends. This CDR3 spans 13 amino acids. Here the CDR3 reads CASSQDTYNEQFF. In DNA form, the CDR3 reads TGTGCCAGCAGCCAAGATACCTACAATGAGCAGTTCTTC.

This clonotype was seen only a few times. The gene calls are TRBV20-1 and TRBJ2-7; D is ambiguous. Trimming took off 6 bases at V and 0 bases at J, with 9 bases between the two ends. Germline V lookup: CDR1 DFQATT, CDR2 SNEGSKA (reference sequence). This CDR3 has 12 residues. The CDR3 nucleotides are TGCAGTGCGTGGCAGTCCTCCTACGAGCAGTACTTC. It translates to CSAWQSSYEQYF.

A note on this clonotype: A read error is possible here, since a much larger clone lies one base away. V gene TRBV29-1 combines with J gene TRBJ1-1; no clear D. CDR1 and CDR2 (germline): SQVTM, ANQGSEA. CDR3 length equals 12 residues. In DNA, the CDR3 is TGCAGCGTTGAGACCACTAACACTGAAGCTTACTTT. Protein sequence: CSVETTNTEAYF. The whole variable domain, filled in from reference TRBV29-1 and TRBJ1-1, reads SAVISQKPSRDICQRGTSLTIQCQVDSQVTMMFWYRQQPGQSLTLIATANQGSEATYESGFVIDKFPISRPNLTFSTLTVSNMSPEDSSIYLCSVETTNTEAYFGQGTRLTVV.

The chain employs TRBV20-1 and TRBJ2-1, with D possibly matching TRBD2 (5 bases). V lost 0 bases and J 9 bases, leaving 21 bases between the germline ends. CDR1 DFQATT and CDR2 SNEGSKA come from the germline V gene (reference sequence). The CDR3 length is 16 residues. For the CDR3, the DNA is TGCAGTGCTAGAGAGGAACAGCGGTCCCATAGGATTGAGCAGTTCTTC. Residues: CSAREEQRSHRIEQFF.

This clonotype was counted a few times. The V gene is TRBV29-1, the J gene TRBJ1-1; D unresolved. V lost 4 bases to trimming and J lost 10 bases, with 13 bases between them. CDR3 length equals 11 residues. Germline V gene sequence: CDR1 SQVTM, CDR2 ANQGSEA. The CDR3 sequence is CSVGTTRRAFF. CDR3 in DNA: TGCAGCGTTGGGACCACGAGACGAGCTTTCTTT.

This clonotype was found many times. This sequence joins TRBV6-5 and TRBJ2-1; 11 bases align to TRBD2. Germline V gene lookup returns CDR1 MNHEY and CDR2 SVGAGI. V was pared by 4 bases and J by 5 bases, with 7 bases of the junction left unmatched. The CDR3 contains 16 residues. The CDR3, as DNA: TGTGCCAGCAGTTCCCCTCGACTAGCGGGAAACAATGAGCAGTTCTTC. Its translation is CASSSPRLAGNNEQFF.

This chain joins TRBV4-1 and TRBJ2-1, with 10 bases identical to TRBD2. In germline, CDR1 is MGHRA, CDR2 YSYEKL. Unmatched junction bases numbered 6, after V lost 2 bases and J lost 8 bases. This CDR3 contains 15 residues. The CDR3 DNA reads as TGCGCCAGCAGCCAACTAGCGGGAGCCGGGGATGAGCAGTTCTTC. It translates to CASSQLAGAGDEQFF.

This chain joins TRBV2 and TRBJ2-2, with TRBD2 matching over 7 bases. Losses at the gene ends were 6 bases for V and 3 bases for J; bases not matched to a gene: 10. The V gene's germline CDR1 is SNHLY and CDR2 FYNNEI. This CDR3 has 16 amino acids. Written as DNA, the CDR3 is TGTGCCAGCAGGGGGCCGGGACTATTCGACACCGGGGAGCTGTTTTTT. Amino acid sequence: CASRGPGLFDTGELFF.

This chain joins TRBV12-3 or TRBV12-4 and TRBJ2-3, with 10 bases aligning to TRBD2. CDR3 length: 16 residues. The J segment lost 1 base and the V segment lost 5 bases, leaving 6 bases of the junction unmatched. The CDR3 nucleotides read TGTGCCAGCAGTACCAGCGGGAGGGGGGGCACAGATACGCAGTATTTT. Its protein is CASSTSGRGGTDTQYF.

This clonotype has just a few counts. The V gene is TRBV9, the J gene TRBJ1-2; possible D gene TRBD1, 6 bases. V shed 3 bases and J shed 5 bases, with 11 bases lying between them. CDR1 SGDLS and CDR2 YYNGEE come from the germline V gene. CDR3 length: 13 residues. In DNA form, the CDR3 reads TGTGCCAGCAGCGCCCAGGGGTGGTATGGCTACACCTTC. Its translation: CASSAQGWYGYTF.

This chain connects TRBV2 to TRBJ2-1; TRBD2 is a possible D gene (6 bases). This CDR3 has 14 amino acids. Per the germline V gene, CDR1 is SNHLY and CDR2 is FYNNEI. The V gene lost 8 bases and the J gene lost 2 bases, with 13 bases spanning the gap. The CDR3 region is CASLGEDTYNEQFF. CDR3 DNA: TGTGCCAGCCTAGGGGAGGACACCTACAATGAGCAGTTCTTC.

CDR3 DNA sequence: TGTGCCAGCAGCGTGGCTCACGATCAGCCCCAGCATTTT. Protein product: CASSVAHDQPQHF. This chain links TRBV6-4 with TRBJ1-5; D call uncertain. Trimming left V 6 bases short and J 5 bases short, with 11 bases between. The CDR3 runs 13 residues. Germline lookup yields CDR1 MRHNA and CDR2 SNTAGT.

This clonotype was detected only a few times. The chain links TRBV4-1 to TRBJ2-7; TRBD1 agrees at 8 bases. V shed 4 bases and J 0 bases; nucleotides not matched to a gene: 14. CDR1 is MGHRA and CDR2 is YSYEKL in the germline V gene. This CDR3 comprises 18 residues. DNA of the CDR3: TGCGCCAGCAGCCTTATGACCGGACAGGGCCCAAGCTCCTACGAGCAGTACTTC. Translating it yields CASSLMTGQGPSSYEQYF.

This clonotype was seen only a few times. The chain is built from TRBV29-1 and TRBJ2-1; D is undetermined. Deletions cut 4 bases from V and 5 bases from J, with 6 bases between. CDR3 length: 11 residues. Germline CDR1 reads SQVTM; CDR2 reads ANQGSEA. The DNA of the CDR3 is TGCAGCGTTGGGTTCGACAATGAGCAGTTCTTC. This codes for CSVGFDNEQFF.

The chain has TRBV5-1 and TRBJ1-2; TRBD1 might be the D (5 bases). Germline CDR1 and CDR2: SGHRS and YFSETQ. The CDR3 sequence is 12 residues long. The ends were cut back, 0 bases at V and 11 bases at J, with 11 bases in the middle. The DNA of the CDR3 is TGCGCCAGCAGCTTGGGGTATCAGGGATACACCTTC. Translation gives CASSLGYQGYTF.

This chain links TRBV11-2 with TRBJ2-1; D possibly corresponds to TRBD2 (5 bases). The V end lost 1 base, the J end lost 4 bases, and 11 bases lay between the germline ends. CDR3 length: 15 residues. Per germline, CDR1 SGHAT and CDR2 FQNNGV. The CDR3 sequence: CASSLVRGQYNEQFF. For the CDR3, the DNA is TGTGCCAGCAGCTTAGTACGCGGGCAATACAATGAGCAGTTCTTC. Full variable domain (missing parts from reference TRBV11-2 and TRBJ2-1): EAGVAQSPRYKIIEKRQSVAFWCNPISGHATLYWYQQILGQGPKLLIQFQNNGVVDDSQLPKDRFSAERLKGVDSTLKIQPAKLEDSAVYLCASSLVRGQYNEQFFGPGTRLTVL.

The chain has TRBV11-2 and TRBJ1-1, with D possibly being TRBD1 (6 bases). The V gene's germline CDR1 is SGHAT and CDR2 FQNNGV. V was cut by 1 base and J by 1 base, with 13 bases left in between. The CDR3 has 16 amino acids. CDR3 sequence reads: CASSLGQGSPNTEAFF. For the CDR3, the DNA is TGTGCCAGCAGCTTAGGCCAGGGGTCGCCGAACACTGAAGCTTTCTTT. The full variable domain, completed using reference TRBV11-2 and TRBJ1-1, is EAGVAQSPRYKIIEKRQSVAFWCNPISGHATLYWYQQILGQGPKLLIQFQNNGVVDDSQLPKDRFSAERLKGVDSTLKIQPAKLEDSAVYLCASSLGQGSPNTEAFFGQGTRLTVV.

The chain has TRBV5-1 and TRBJ2-7; 11 nucleotides agree with TRBD1. Germline assignment: CDR1 SGHRS and CDR2 YFSETQ. This CDR3 has 14 residues. The ends lost 4 bases at V and 3 bases at J; junction bases unmatched: 3. DNA for the CDR3: TGCGCCAGCAGCGTGGACAGGGGGCACTACGAGCAGTACTTC. It yields the protein CASSVDRGHYEQYF.

The chain employs TRBV5-1 and TRBJ1-2, with D possibly matching TRBD1 (6 bases). V was pared by 0 bases and J by 4 bases, with 10 bases between. The CDR3 is 14 amino acids. The germline V gene has CDR1 SGHRS and CDR2 YFSETQ. The CDR3 here is CASSLVWTAYGYTF. The DNA for the CDR3 is TGCGCCAGCAGCTTGGTTTGGACAGCCTATGGCTACACCTTC.

This chain links TRBV12-3 or TRBV12-4 with TRBJ1-2; unclear D gene. Trimming removed 6 bases from V and 4 bases from J, with 15 bases in between. This CDR3 region has 14 residues. CDR3 sequence: CASSLRPQPYGYTF. CDR3 nucleotide sequence: TGTGCCAGCAGCCTCAGGCCACAGCCCTATGGCTACACCTTC.

This clonotype was counted between two and nine times. The genes are TRBV7-3 and TRBJ2-7; D not certain. Germline assignment: CDR1 SGHTA and CDR2 FQGTGA. V lost 1 base and J 6 bases, leaving 10 bases between the germline ends. The CDR3 loop spans 13 amino acids. The CDR3 is CASSLSSTGEQYF. The CDR3 DNA follows: TGTGCCAGCAGCTTAAGCTCCACTGGCGAGCAGTACTTC.

A few counts support this clonotype. The chain employs TRBV12-3 or TRBV12-4 and TRBJ2-7; D is perhaps TRBD2 (5 bases). The CDR3 runs 14 residues. The V end lost 3 bases, the J end lost 4 bases, and 13 bases lay between the germline ends. The CDR3 nucleotides read TGTGCCAGCAGTTTTACCGGGGTGGGTTACGAGCAGTACTTC. Translation gives CASSFTGVGYEQYF.

The CDR3, as DNA: TGTGCCAGCAGCTCGAACAGCCTGAGGGACAATCAGCCCCAGCATTTT. It translates to CASSSNSLRDNQPQHF. V usage is TRBV7-9 and J usage is TRBJ1-5; D is unclear. The CDR3 loop spans 16 amino acids. Per germline, CDR1 SEHNR and CDR2 FQNEAQ (reference sequence). Trimming pared 4 bases from V and 3 bases from J, leaving 16 bases between.